The 26 T cell receptor beta chains in this list originate from one sample, sequenced in a study of blood T cell repertoires in COVID-19. The method was immunoSEQ multiplex PCR; TCRdb's version includes in-frame clones alone and lacks a portion of them. This table holds about 230,000 clones, around 83% found once. The material sequenced was peripheral blood. The receptors derive from a woman aged 45-65 years with acute or convalescent COVID-19.

V gene TRBV30 combines with J gene TRBJ1-1; D gene ambiguous. Trimming pared 2 bases from V and 3 bases from J, leaving 4 bases between. The CDR3 is 11 residues long. Germline-derived CDR1 and CDR2 are GTSNPN and SVGIG (reference sequence). The CDR3 nucleotides read TGTGCCTGGAGTCCCTACACTGAAGCTTTCTTT. Translation: CAWSPYTEAFF. Filled out from reference TRBV30 and TRBJ1-1, the complete variable domain reads SQTIHQWPATLVQPVGSPLSLECTVEGTSNPNLYWYRQAAGRGLQLLFYSVGIGQISSEVPQNLSASRPQDRQFILSSKKLLLSDSGFYLCAWSPYTEAFFGQGTRLTVV.

V is TRBV28 and J is TRBJ1-5; 8 nucleotides match TRBD1. Germline lookup yields CDR1 MDHEN and CDR2 SYDVKM. V shed 5 bases and J 6 bases; nucleotides not matched to a gene: 3. The CDR3 sequence is 13 residues long. CDR3 nucleotides: TGTGCCAGCAGTGGACAGGGAAGTCAGCCCCAGCATTTT. It codes for CASSGQGSQPQHF. The complete variable domain, with remaining parts taken from reference TRBV28 and TRBJ1-5, reads DVKVTQSSRYLVKRTGEKVFLECVQDMDHENMFWYRQDPGLGLRLIYFSYDVKMKEKGDIPEGYSVSREKKERFSLILESASTNQTSMYLCASSGQGSQPQHFGDGTRLSIL.

The genes are TRBV5-6 and TRBJ2-4, with 9 bases matching TRBD2. V dropped 4 bases and J dropped 6; count of bases not matched to a gene: 11. Germline values: CDR1 SGHDT, CDR2 YYEEEE. The CDR3 has 16 residues. The CDR3 is CASSRRARGRVNIQYF. CDR3 bases: TGTGCCAGCAGCCGGCGCGCGCGCGGGAGGGTAAACATTCAGTACTTC.

The V call is TRBV5-6, the J call TRBJ1-5, with TRBD1 identical over 10 bases. Germline-derived CDR1 and CDR2 are SGHDT and YYEEEE. The ends lost 4 bases at V and 3 bases at J; junction bases unmatched: 7. CDR3 length: 16 amino acids. The CDR3 nucleotides are TGTGCCAGCAGCCGACGGACAGGGGGACTCAATCAGCCCCAGCATTTT. Its translation is CASSRRTGGLNQPQHF.

The chain is built from TRBV7-2 and TRBJ2-5; 8 bases are a match to TRBD2. Trimming took 8 bases from V and 5 from J; bases not matched to a gene: 13. Germline V gene data show CDR1 as SGHTA and CDR2 as FQGNSA. The CDR3 loop spans 15 amino acids. The CDR3 region is CASGGGRGDLETQYF. In nucleotides, the CDR3 is TGTGCCAGCGGGGGAGGGCGGGGGGACCTGGAGACCCAGTACTTC.

V and J are TRBV27 and TRBJ1-3; no clear D gene. Germline V CDR1 and CDR2: MNHEY, SMNVEV (reference sequence). The CDR3 is made up of 14 amino acids. The V gene lost 5 bases and the J gene lost 1 base, with 9 bases spanning the gap. The CDR3 sequence is CASSPIGSGNTIYF. CDR3 nucleotide sequence: TGTGCCAGCAGTCCTATCGGGTCTGGAAACACCATATATTTT.

This sequence joins TRBV6-6 and TRBJ1-5, with a tentative D call TRBD1 (6 bases). V lost 0 bases and J 2 bases, leaving 11 bases between the germline ends. The length of the CDR3 is 16 residues. CDR1 MNHNY and CDR2 SVGAGI come from the germline V gene (reference sequence). CDR3 DNA: TGTGCCAGCAGTTACTCGAGACAGGACGGCAATCAGCCCCAGCATTTT. It encodes CASSYSRQDGNQPQHF.

The V and J genes are TRBV4-2 and TRBJ2-7; no firm D call. The germline V gene has CDR1 LGHNA and CDR2 YNFKEQ. The length of the CDR3 is 13 residues. Trimming took off 1 base at V and 2 bases at J, with 6 bases between the two ends. CDR3 sequence reads: CASSQVTAYEQYF. Written as DNA, the CDR3 is TGTGCCAGCAGCCAAGTAACAGCCTACGAGCAGTACTTC.

The V and J genes are TRBV6-2 or TRBV6-3 and TRBJ1-2; 11 bases align to TRBD1. The germline gives CDR1 MNHEY, CDR2 SVGEGT. There are 15 residues in the CDR3. J lost 0 bases, V lost 4 bases, and 1 base had no gene match. The CDR3 sequence: CASSWGQGANYGYTF. The CDR3 nucleotides read TGTGCCAGCAGTTGGGGACAGGGGGCTAACTATGGCTACACCTTC.

This rearrangement joins TRBV2 to TRBJ2-5; a weak D match, TRBD2 (5 bases). CDR1 is SNHLY, CDR2 FYNNEI, per germline. This CDR3 has 12 residues. Trimming cost V 1 base and J 9 bases, with 9 bases left between them. The chain's CDR3 is CASSEGTRAQYF. The CDR3, as DNA: TGTGCCAGCAGTGAAGGGACGAGGGCCCAGTACTTC.

V and J are TRBV28 and TRBJ2-7; 8 bases match TRBD2. The germline V gene has CDR1 MDHEN and CDR2 SYDVKM. The V and J ends lost 9 bases and 6 bases, in that order; junction bases with no gene match: 13. The CDR3 is 14 amino acids. The CDR3: CASTRTGLGSEQYF. The CDR3 nucleotides are TGTGCCAGTACTCGGACGGGACTAGGAAGCGAGCAGTACTTC.

The chain carries TRBV2 and TRBJ1-5; 9 bases fit TRBD1. Germline V CDR1 and CDR2: SNHLY, FYNNEI. After removal of 2 bases from V and 6 bases from J, the junction contained 5 bases not matched to a gene. The CDR3 runs 15 residues. CDR3 sequence reads: CASSETGGFGQPQHF. The CDR3 DNA sequence: TGTGCCAGCAGTGAAACAGGGGGCTTCGGTCAGCCCCAGCATTTT.

In DNA form, the CDR3 reads TGCGCCAGCAGCCAGGGACTCGCCCAGAGGGACGCTTTCTTT. It translates to CASSQGLAQRDAFF. The chain couples TRBV4-3 to TRBJ1-1, with D possibly matching TRBD1 (5 bases). V was cut by 3 bases and J by 11 bases, with 19 bases left in between. The CDR3 length is 14 residues. The germline V gene has CDR1 LGHNA and CDR2 YSLEER.

The chain is built from TRBV27 and TRBJ2-5; TRBD2 matches at 7 bases. This CDR3 is 15 amino acids long. Germline trimming cut 0 bases from V and 1 base from J; bases unmatched to any gene: 2. Germline V gene lookup returns CDR1 MNHEY and CDR2 SMNVEV (reference sequence). CDR3 sequence reads: CASSLSSGPQETQYF. The DNA for the CDR3 is TGTGCCAGCAGTTTATCTAGCGGGCCCCAAGAGACCCAGTACTTC.

The gene calls are TRBV27 and TRBJ1-2; no firm D call. The length of the CDR3 is 13 residues. CDR1 and CDR2 (germline): MNHEY, SMNVEV (reference sequence). Trimming removed 3 bases from V and 4 bases from J, with 9 bases in between. The CDR3 region has the DNA TGTGCCAGCAGTTTCGGGAACGGCTATGGCTACACCTTC. Residues: CASSFGNGYGYTF.

This chain links TRBV28 with TRBJ2-1; the match to TRBD1 covers 7 bases. Losses at the gene ends were 6 bases for V and 10 bases for J; bases not matched to a gene: 3. This CDR3 contains 11 residues. CDR1 is MDHEN, CDR2 SYDVKM, per germline. The CDR3 DNA reads TGTGCCAGCAGCAACAGGGGAGAGCAGTTCTTC. This codes for CASSNRGEQFF.

The chain is built from TRBV28 and TRBJ2-6, with 10 nucleotides matching TRBD1. Germline values: CDR1 MDHEN, CDR2 SYDVKM. J was trimmed by 0 bases and V by 10 bases; bases with no gene match: 6. The CDR3 sequence is 16 residues long. The CDR3 sequence is CATRTGGTSGANVLTF. The CDR3 coding sequence is TGTGCCACCCGGACAGGGGGAACCTCTGGGGCCAACGTCCTGACTTTC.

The chain joins TRBV4-1 to TRBJ2-3; 7 positions match TRBD1. This CDR3 is 15 amino acids long. Germline V gene lookup returns CDR1 MGHRA and CDR2 YSYEKL. The trim removed 6 bases at V and 0 bases at J, leaving 6 bases unmatched. CDR3 in DNA: TGCGCCAGCAGACCCACAGGGGTTAGCACAGATACGCAGTATTTT. This sequence encodes CASRPTGVSTDTQYF.

A note on this clone: The sample has other DNA sequences that encode this CDR3 too. CDR3 protein: CASSSGTGVGEQYF. In DNA form, the CDR3 reads TGCGCCAGCAGCAGCGGGACAGGGGTTGGCGAGCAGTACTTC. The gene calls are TRBV5-1 and TRBJ2-7; 10 positions agree with TRBD1. Germline CDR1 and CDR2: SGHRS and YFSETQ. The trim removed 4 bases at V and 6 bases at J, leaving 7 bases unmatched. This CDR3 comprises 14 residues.

The chain joins TRBV3-1 (or the pseudogene TRBV3-2) to TRBJ2-5; 10 bases agree with TRBD2. CDR1 is LGHDT and CDR2 is YNNKEL in the germline V gene (reference sequence). There are 14 residues in the CDR3. After removal of 4 bases from V and 6 bases from J, the junction contained 5 bases not matched to a gene. CDR3 residues: CASSLAGGGKTQYF. The DNA of the CDR3 is TGTGCCAGCAGCCTAGCGGGAGGTGGTAAGACCCAGTACTTC.

Only a few counts were recorded for this clone. The J gene is TRBJ1-3, the V gene TRBV6-5; D unresolved. Germline loops: CDR1 MNHEY, CDR2 SVGAGI. CDR3 length: 13 residues. V lost 7 bases and J lost 4, with 11 bases in between. The CDR3 bases are TGTGCCAGCACCAGGCGGGCAGGAAACACCATATATTTT. This codes for CASTRRAGNTIYF.

The genes are TRBV3-1 (or the pseudogene TRBV3-2) and TRBJ1-4, with unresolved D. The CDR3 contains 14 residues. Germline CDR1 reads LGHDT; CDR2 reads YNNKEL (reference sequence). Trimming took off 5 bases at V and 8 bases at J, with 15 bases between the two ends. The CDR3 DNA reads as TGTGCCAGCAGCTCCTATGCCGTCCAAGAAAAACTGTTTTTT. This gives the protein CASSSYAVQEKLFF.

This clone occurred a few times. This chain connects TRBV15 to TRBJ1-4, with D maybe TRBD1 (5 bases). CDR1 and CDR2 from the germline V gene are LNHNV and YYDKDF (reference sequence). V was pared by 0 bases and J by 2 bases, with 7 bases between. This CDR3 has 15 amino acids. CDR3 coding DNA: TGTGCCACCAGCAGAGATAGACAGACTAATGAAAAACTGTTTTTT. Amino acids: CATSRDRQTNEKLFF.

The chain is built from TRBV7-8 and TRBJ2-3, with TRBD1 matching over 8 bases. Germline-derived CDR1 and CDR2 are SGHVS and FQNEAQ. J gave up 4 bases and V 5 bases, and 11 bases lay outside the gene matches. This CDR3 comprises 16 residues. The CDR3 protein is CASSLRTGLVPDTQYF. The CDR3 bases are TGTGCCAGCAGCCTACGGACAGGGCTCGTCCCAGATACGCAGTATTTT.

The chain is built from TRBV9 and TRBJ2-7; 7 nucleotides match TRBD1. V shed 3 bases and J 7 bases; nucleotides not matched to a gene: 10. The germline V gene has CDR1 SGDLS and CDR2 YYNGEE. The length of the CDR3 is 14 residues. The CDR3 bases are TGTGCCAGCAGCGCGACACTTACAGGGGATGAGCAGTACTTC. It codes for CASSATLTGDEQYF.

J is TRBJ1-6 and V is TRBV30; D gene unclear. CDR3 length equals 13 residues. V was shortened by 2 bases and J by 4 bases, with 6 bases between the two germline ends. Per the germline V gene, CDR1 is GTSNPN and CDR2 is SVGIG (reference sequence). CDR3 loop: CAWSLSYNSPLHF. In nucleotides, the CDR3 is TGTGCCTGGAGTCTATCATATAATTCACCCCTCCACTTT.